This T cell receptor (beta chain) was obtained from a study of OX40 agonist ivuxolimab in advanced cancers. Clones were sequenced by immunoSEQ multiplex PCR, and TCRdb holds only the in-frame ones, with some missing. The sample holds over 50,000 clones, approximately 80% seen once. V was clipped by 8 bases and J by 7 bases, with 18 bases between them. The CDR3 contains 14 residues. CDR1 and CDR2 from the germline V gene are MNHNY and SVGAGI (reference sequence). This material consisted of CD4+ or CD8+ T cells sorted from blood, taken in a trial of the OX40 agonist ivuxolimab. The chain recombines TRBV6-6 with TRBJ2-1; possible D gene TRBD1, 5 bases. This receptor was obtained from an adult with an advanced solid tumor such as melanoma, head and neck, liver or kidney cancer. CDR3 region: CASSDPPGWNEQFF. CDR3 sequence (DNA): TGTGCCAGCTCGGACCCACCAGGGTGGAATGAGCAGTTCTTC.